The 18 T cell receptor beta chains given below trace back to one sample, sequenced in a study of human T cells and chemical hapten exposure. Time point given: patch test 3, about 24 weeks after DPC sensitization. The sample's treatment: therapeutic diphenylcyclopropenone sensitization with weekly scalp DPC. Via MiXCR, TCRdb re-called the RACE reads, giving one row per CDR3 protein. The sample includes 110,000 or so distinct CDR3 sequences, less than 45% of them seen just once. The source was whole blood, collected in connection with sensitization to the hapten diphenylcyclopropenone (DPC). The receptor source for this set is a middle-aged man with alopecia areata. Some clones in this sample may be carry-over from other donors' samples.

The table lists this clonotype with a few counts. This rearrangement joins TRBV29-1 to TRBJ1-1; D unresolved. The V gene lost 4 bases and the J gene lost 0 bases, with 9 bases spanning the gap. From germline, CDR1 is SQVTM and CDR2 ANQGSEA. The CDR3 loop spans 13 amino acids. As DNA, the CDR3 is TGCAGCGTTGTTCAGGTACTGAACACTGAAGCTTTCTTT. Encoded protein: CSVVQVLNTEAFF.

This chain connects TRBV12-3 or TRBV12-4 to TRBJ1-1, with 7 bases matching TRBD1. V gave up 5 bases and J gave up 9 bases; unmatched junction bases: 12. The CDR3 sequence is 14 residues long. CDR3 DNA sequence: TGTGCCAGCAGTCCCCAGACAGGGATGGATAAAGCTTTCTTT. Amino acids: CASSPQTGMDKAFF.

This clonotype has only a few counts. This chain uses TRBV29-1 with TRBJ2-1, with 9 bases identical to TRBD1. CDR3 size: 12 residues. Germline CDR1 reads SQVTM; CDR2 reads ANQGSEA. The J segment lost 7 bases and the V segment lost 4 bases, leaving 2 bases of the junction unmatched. The CDR3 nucleotides read TGCAGCGTTGGGACAGGGGCTAATGAGCAGTTCTTC. This encodes CSVGTGANEQFF.

This clonotype was seen a few times. This chain joins TRBV7-8 and TRBJ2-7, with D perhaps TRBD1 (6 bases). The V gene lost 2 bases and the J gene lost 6 bases, with 20 bases spanning the gap. The CDR3 is 16 residues long. Germline CDR1 and CDR2: SGHVS and FQNEAQ. In DNA, the CDR3 is TGTGCCAGCAGCTTACCACAGGGTAGGGGAGATAGCGAGCAGTACTTC. Protein product: CASSLPQGRGDSEQYF.

This clonotype has a handful of counts. The chain carries TRBV29-1 and TRBJ2-1, with D unresolved. Germline V gene data show CDR1 as SQVTM and CDR2 as ANQGSEA. The CDR3 is made up of 13 amino acids. V lost 6 bases and J lost 6, with 15 bases in between. In DNA, the CDR3 is TGCAGCGTCCTCCTTCCTGGGATCAATGAGCAGTTCTTC. This encodes CSVLLPGINEQFF.

This clonotype was detected only a few times. The chain employs TRBV14 and TRBJ1-1; D call uncertain. Trimming stripped 0 bases from V and 3 bases from J, with 8 bases between. From germline, CDR1 is SGHDN and CDR2 FVKESK. This CDR3 contains 14 residues. DNA for the CDR3: TGTGCCAGCAGCCAAGAGGGTATCGACACTGAAGCTTTCTTT. It specifies CASSQEGIDTEAFF.

The chain employs TRBV4-2 and TRBJ2-1; D is perhaps TRBD2 (5 bases). The V and J ends lost 0 bases and 10 bases respectively, with 16 bases between them. This CDR3 contains 15 residues. Germline-derived CDR1 and CDR2 are LGHNA and YNFKEQ. CDR3 sequence reads: CASSQELVGRVEQFF. DNA for the CDR3: TGTGCCAGCAGCCAAGAACTAGTGGGAAGGGTAGAGCAGTTCTTC.

The rearrangement links TRBV9 to TRBJ2-3, with unresolved D. CDR3 length: 15 amino acids. V was cut by 3 bases and J by 4 bases, with 15 bases left in between. Per the germline V gene, CDR1 is SGDLS and CDR2 is YYNGEE. CDR3 residues: CASSADGRISDTQYF. CDR3 nucleotide sequence: TGTGCCAGCAGCGCCGACGGGCGGATTTCAGATACGCAGTATTTT.

The chain recombines TRBV5-6 with TRBJ1-2; maybe TRBD1 (5 bases). Germline CDR1 and CDR2: SGHDT and YYEEEE. V shed 3 bases and J shed 5 bases, with 11 bases lying between them. The CDR3 has 13 residues. This CDR3 is CASSSGTRYGYTF. CDR3 DNA: TGTGCCAGCAGCTCCGGGACCCGATATGGCTACACCTTC.

V and J are TRBV4-2 and TRBJ2-1; D ambiguous. In germline, CDR1 is LGHNA, CDR2 YNFKEQ. V lost 0 bases, J lost 4 bases, and 13 bases lay in between. The CDR3 covers 16 residues. The CDR3 spells CASSQDMRFPYNEQFF. CDR3 bases: TGTGCCAGCAGCCAAGATATGCGGTTTCCATACAATGAGCAGTTCTTC.

This sequence joins TRBV12-3 or TRBV12-4 and TRBJ2-5; 8 bases fit TRBD1. The junction had 8 bases not matched to a gene; V was cut back by 4 bases and J by 4 bases. The CDR3 covers 15 residues. The CDR3 DNA follows: TGTGCCAGCAGTTACCAGGGGGCGACTCGAGAGACCCAGTACTTC. Encoded protein: CASSYQGATRETQYF.

V is TRBV6-5 and J is TRBJ2-3; tentatively, D is TRBD2 (6 bases). The CDR3 length is 14 residues. V shed 4 bases and J shed 3 bases, with 11 bases lying between them. CDR1 and CDR2 from the germline V gene are MNHEY and SVGAGI. Here the CDR3 DNA reads TGTGCCAGCAGTTTTCAGGAGGGGACAGATACGCAGTATTTT. Translation: CASSFQEGTDTQYF.

The rearrangement uses TRBV6-1 and TRBJ2-5; D gene unclear. The CDR3 has 12 residues. Trimming shortened V by 0 bases and J by 5 bases, and 4 bases separated the two germline ends. Germline assignment: CDR1 MNHNS and CDR2 SASEGT. In DNA form, the CDR3 reads TGTGCCAGCAGTGAAGCGCGGGAGACCCAGTACTTC. Its translation is CASSEARETQYF.

The chain couples TRBV4-2 to TRBJ2-1; TRBD2 agrees at 8 bases. The J segment lost 7 bases and the V segment lost 0 bases, leaving 11 bases of the junction unmatched. Germline V gene data show CDR1 as LGHNA and CDR2 as YNFKEQ. CDR3 length equals 17 residues. The CDR3 protein is CASSQESRGGLRNEQFF. CDR3 nucleotide sequence: TGTGCCAGCAGCCAAGAGAGCCGGGGGGGTCTTAGGAATGAGCAGTTCTTC.

The chain uses TRBV30 and TRBJ2-3; no firm D call. V was cut by 0 bases and J by 5 bases, with 12 bases left in between. Germline assignment: CDR1 GTSNPN and CDR2 SVGIG (reference sequence). This CDR3 has 14 residues. Written as DNA, the CDR3 is TGTGCCTGGAGTGTACCCTTGTTAAGAGATACGCAGTATTTT. Its translation is CAWSVPLLRDTQYF.

This clonotype has a handful of counts. The chain links TRBV6-4 to TRBJ2-3; D is unresolved. Deletions cut 2 bases from V and 6 bases from J, with 18 bases between. Germline V gives CDR1 MRHNA, CDR2 SNTAGT. The CDR3 is 16 amino acids. The CDR3 region is CASSDPTLETKDTQYF. The CDR3 DNA reads as TGTGCCAGCAGTGACCCTACTCTAGAAACAAAGGATACGCAGTATTTT.

The rearrangement links TRBV18 to TRBJ2-7, with a weak D call TRBD2 (5 bases). CDR3 length: 13 residues. V was cut by 2 bases and J by 2 bases, with 7 bases left in between. Looked up from germline, CDR1 is KGHSH and CDR2 is LQKENI. The CDR3 reads CASSPSEAYEQYV. The CDR3, as DNA: TGTGCCAGCTCACCATCGGAGGCCTACGAGCAGTACGTC.

The rearrangement joins TRBV7-9 to TRBJ1-2, with D uncertain. The CDR3 runs to 18 residues. Between the trimmed V and J ends, which lost 1 base and 4 bases, there was a span of 22 bases. The germline CDR1 and CDR2 sequences are SEHNR and FQNEAQ (reference sequence). The DNA of the CDR3 is TGTGCCAGCAGCTTAGTACTTTTCCGGCGGAGTGATTTCTATGGCTACACCTTC. Amino acids: CASSLVLFRRSDFYGYTF.